Following are 4 T cell receptor beta chains from one sample sequenced in a study of OX40 agonist ivuxolimab in advanced cancers. Receptor amplification or capture employed the immunoSEQ multiplex PCR assay. The immuneACCESS repertoire file appears here via TCRdb, limited to in-frame rearrangements. These files lack a portion of the clones; in checked studies, under half of the deficit traces to unresolved V genes, and the cause of the others is not known. Across this sample there are tens of thousands of clones, with approximately 89% seen only once. Together, the top ten hold 20% to 25% of the sample. This specimen consisted of CD4+ or CD8+ T cells sorted from blood, obtained in a trial of the OX40 agonist ivuxolimab. The receptors originated from an adult with an advanced solid tumor such as melanoma, head and neck, liver or kidney cancer.

The chain combines TRBV27 with TRBJ1-4; TRBD1 matches 9 bases. Germline V gene sequence: CDR1 MNHEY, CDR2 SMNVEV (reference sequence). Trimming took 7 bases from V and 7 from J; bases not matched to a gene: 7. CDR3 length: 14 residues. CDR3 protein: CASKETGGIEKLFF. CDR3 bases: TGTGCCAGCAAAGAGACAGGGGGGATTGAAAAACTGTTTTTT.

The CDR3: CSVGDRAYEQYF. The CDR3 DNA is TGCAGCGTTGGGGACAGGGCCTACGAGCAGTACTTC. The chain uses TRBV29-1 and TRBJ2-7; 9 nucleotides match TRBD1. V lost 4 bases and J lost 2; bases outside the gene matches: 0. Germline V gene sequence: CDR1 SQVTM, CDR2 ANQGSEA. The CDR3 is 12 amino acids.

The chain employs TRBV28 and TRBJ2-7; 8 nucleotides line up with TRBD2. Germline V lookup: CDR1 MDHEN, CDR2 SYDVKM. The length of the CDR3 is 18 residues. V shed 5 bases, J shed 1 base, and the junction held 16 bases outside the gene matches. The CDR3 DNA reads as TGTGCCAGCAGTGCCCGAGGTAGCGGGATAGGTAGGTCCTACGAGCAGTACTTC. Translating it yields CASSARGSGIGRSYEQYF.

The chain is built from TRBV6-6 and TRBJ1-1; D is ambiguous. The germline CDR1 and CDR2 sequences are MNHNY and SVGAGI (reference sequence). The V and J ends lost 5 bases and 1 base respectively, with 5 bases between them. The CDR3 contains 12 residues. In DNA, the CDR3 is TGTGCCAGCAGTCAATCGAACACTGAAGCTTTCTTT. Its protein product is CASSQSNTEAFF.